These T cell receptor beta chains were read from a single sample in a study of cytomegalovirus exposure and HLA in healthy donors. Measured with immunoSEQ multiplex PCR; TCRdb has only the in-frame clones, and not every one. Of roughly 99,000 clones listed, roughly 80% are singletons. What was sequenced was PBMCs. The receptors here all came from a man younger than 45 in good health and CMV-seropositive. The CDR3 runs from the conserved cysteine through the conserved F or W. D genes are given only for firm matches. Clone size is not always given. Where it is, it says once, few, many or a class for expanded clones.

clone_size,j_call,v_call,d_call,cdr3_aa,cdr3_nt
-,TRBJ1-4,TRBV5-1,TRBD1,CASRIGTGNEKLFF,TGCGCCAGCAGGATCGGGACAGGCAATGAAAAACTGTTTTTT
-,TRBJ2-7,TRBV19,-,CASSIGQGSWEQYF,TGTGCCAGTAGTATCGGCCAGGGCAGCTGGGAGCAGTACTTC
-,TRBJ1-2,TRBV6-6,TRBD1,CASSKDRSNYGYTF,TGTGCCAGCAGTAAGGACAGGTCGAACTATGGCTACACCTTC
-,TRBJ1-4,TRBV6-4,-,CASSETWGRGEKLFF,TGTGCCAGCAGTGAGACATGGGGTCGGGGAGAAAAACTGTTTTTC
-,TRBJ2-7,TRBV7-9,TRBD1,CASSPGQGADEQYF,TGTGCCAGCAGCCCGGGACAGGGGGCAGACGAGCAGTACTTC
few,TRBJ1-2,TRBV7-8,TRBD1,CASSKGQPNYGYTF,TGTGCCAGCAGCAAGGGACAGCCCAACTATGGCTACACCTTC
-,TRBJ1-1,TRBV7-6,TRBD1,CASSLATGGLNTEAFF,TGTGCCAGCAGCTTAGCGACAGGGGGTTTAAACACTGAAGCTTTCTTT
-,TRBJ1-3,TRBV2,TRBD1,CASSQGAIGNTIYF,TGTGCCAGCAGTCAGGGGGCGATAGGAAACACCATATATTTT
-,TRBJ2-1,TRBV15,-,CATILGGDNNEQFF,TGTGCCACCATTTTGGGGGGAGATAACAATGAGCAGTTCTTC
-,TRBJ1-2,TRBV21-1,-,CASSTLRKAHGYTF,TGTGCCAGCAGCACCCTTCGAAAAGCGCACGGCTACACCTTC
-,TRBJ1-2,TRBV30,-,CAWSVPGYHGYTF,TGTGCCTGGAGTGTACCCGGGTACCATGGCTACACCTTC
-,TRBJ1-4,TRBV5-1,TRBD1,CASSLTGREKLFF,TGCGCCAGCAGCCTGACAGGGCGTGAAAAACTGTTTTTT
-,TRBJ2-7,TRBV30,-,CAWIGAEQYF,TGTGCCTGGATAGGGGCCGAGCAGTACTTC
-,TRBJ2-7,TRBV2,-,CASREYRVGGEQYF,TGTGCCAGCAGGGAATACAGGGTAGGCGGCGAGCAGTACTTC
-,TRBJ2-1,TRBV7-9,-,CASSPLRGGPSYNEQFF,TGTGCCAGCAGCCCCCTGAGGGGGGGCCCCTCCTACAATGAGCAGTTCTTC
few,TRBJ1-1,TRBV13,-,CASSRDTNTEAFF,TGTGCCAGCAGCCGGGACACGAACACTGAAGCTTTCTTT
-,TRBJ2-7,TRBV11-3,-,CASSGSPLTYEQYF,TGTGCCAGCAGCGGGAGCCCATTAACCTACGAGCAGTACTTC
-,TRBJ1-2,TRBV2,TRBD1,CASTTGFGYTF,TGTGCCAGCACGACAGGGTTTGGCTACACCTTC
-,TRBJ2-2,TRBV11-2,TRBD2,CASSLASGGTGELFF,TGTGCCAGCAGCTTAGCTAGCGGGGGGACCGGGGAGCTGTTTTTT
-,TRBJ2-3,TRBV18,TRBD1,CASSLYRDRDTDTQYF,TGTGCCAGCTCACTATACCGGGACAGAGACACAGATACGCAGTATTTT
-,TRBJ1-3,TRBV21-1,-,CASSKERRNGNTIYF,TGTGCCAGCAGCAAAGAACGGAGGAACGGAAACACCATATATTTT
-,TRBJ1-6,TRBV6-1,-,CASSEAPGNSPLHF,TGTGCCAGCAGTGAAGCGCCAGGGAATTCACCCCTCCACTTT
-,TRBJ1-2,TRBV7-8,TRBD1,CASSSDRALFYGYTF,TGTGCCAGCAGCTCCGACAGGGCCCTGTTCTATGGCTACACCTTC
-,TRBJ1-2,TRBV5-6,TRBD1,CASSWGQTLTF,TGTGCCAGCAGCTGGGGACAGACACTCACCTTC
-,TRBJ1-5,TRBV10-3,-,CAISETGIDQPQHF,TGTGCCATCAGTGAAACAGGGATCGACCAGCCCCAGCATTTT
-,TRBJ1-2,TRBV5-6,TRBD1,CASSHPGQGPLGYTF,TGTGCCAGCAGCCACCCGGGACAGGGCCCGTTAGGCTACACCTTC
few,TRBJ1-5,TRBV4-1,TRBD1,CASSLGGRGGYGNQPQHF,TGCGCCAGCAGCCTTGGCGGAAGAGGGGGCTACGGCAATCAGCCCCAGCATTTT
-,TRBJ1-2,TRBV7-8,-,CASSLASGGAGYGYTF,TGTGCCAGCAGCCTCGCATCAGGAGGGGCTGGGTATGGCTACACCTTC
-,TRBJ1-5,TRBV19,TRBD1,CASSQGVNGNQPQHF,TGTGCCAGTAGTCAGGGGGTTAATGGCAATCAGCCCCAGCATTTT
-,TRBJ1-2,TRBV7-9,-,CASSFITGFGYGYTF,TGTGCCAGCAGCTTTATAACGGGATTTGGCTATGGCTACACCTTC
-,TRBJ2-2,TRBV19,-,CASSRTAANTGELFF,TGTGCCAGTAGTCGGACAGCCGCGAACACCGGGGAGCTGTTTTTT
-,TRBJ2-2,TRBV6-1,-,CASSAGQTLNRLFF,TGTGCCAGCAGTGCAGGACAGACATTGAACAGGCTGTTTTTT
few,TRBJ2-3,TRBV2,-,CASSELRGADTQYF,TGTGCCAGCAGTGAACTGCGCGGGGCAGATACGCAGTATTTT
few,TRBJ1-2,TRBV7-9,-,CASSLGRASLYGYTF,TGTGCCAGCAGCTTAGGAAGAGCGAGTCTCTATGGCTACACCTTC
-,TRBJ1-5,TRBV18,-,CASSLAGPQPQHF,TGTGCCAGCTCATTGGCAGGGCCTCAGCCCCAGCATTTT
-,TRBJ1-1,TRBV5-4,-,CASSRGGGVYYAEAFF,TGTGCCAGCAGCCGAGGCGGGGGGGTGTATTACGCTGAAGCTTTCTTT
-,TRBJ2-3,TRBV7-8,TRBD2,CASSLTSGDTDTQYF,TGTGCCAGCAGCTTAACTAGCGGAGACACAGATACGCAGTATTTT
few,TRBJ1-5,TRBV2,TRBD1,CASGRTGMGPRQPQHF,TGTGCCAGCGGAAGGACAGGGATGGGCCCCCGTCAGCCCCAGCATTTT
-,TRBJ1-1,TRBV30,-,CAWSPDAGAEAFF,TGTGCCTGGAGTCCAGACGCGGGAGCTGAAGCTTTCTTT
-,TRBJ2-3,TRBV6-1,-,CASSEPGTVDTQYF,TGTGCCAGCAGTGAACCTGGCACCGTGGATACGCAGTATTTT
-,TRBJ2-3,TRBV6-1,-,CASVQGIRDTQYF,TGTGCCAGCGTTCAGGGCATAAGGGATACGCAGTATTTT
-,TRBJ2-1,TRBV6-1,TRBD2,CASRGGLAGDNEQFF,TGTGCCAGCAGAGGCGGACTAGCGGGGGACAATGAGCAGTTCTTC
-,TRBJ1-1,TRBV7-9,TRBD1,CASSSQGRTEAFF,TGTGCCAGCAGCTCACAGGGGCGTACTGAAGCTTTCTTT
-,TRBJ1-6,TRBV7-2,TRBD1,CASSTQTGVGSPLHF,TGTGCCAGCAGCACCCAGACAGGGGTAGGATCACCCCTCCACTTT